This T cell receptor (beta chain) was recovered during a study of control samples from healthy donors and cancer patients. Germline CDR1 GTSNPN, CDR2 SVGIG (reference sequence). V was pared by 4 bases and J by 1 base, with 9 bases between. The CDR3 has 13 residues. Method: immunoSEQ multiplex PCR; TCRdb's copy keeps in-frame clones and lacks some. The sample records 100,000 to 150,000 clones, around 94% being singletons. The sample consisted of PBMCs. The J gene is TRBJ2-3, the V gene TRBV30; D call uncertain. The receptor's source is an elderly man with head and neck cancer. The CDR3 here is CAWNSYGTDTQYF. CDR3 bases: TGTGCCTGGAACTCGTATGGCACAGATACGCAGTATTTT.